These T cell receptor beta chains were read from a single sample in a study of T cell changes during pregnancy in multiple sclerosis. The data were produced by immunoSEQ multiplex PCR, yet TCRdb's version contains in-frame clones alone and is incomplete. The repertoire holds 56,000 or so clones, 85% to 95% seen once, with about 0.7% in the top ten. The specimen was CD4+ T cells from peripheral blood mononuclear cells, collected in the third trimester of pregnancy. These receptor sequences come from a female donor with multiple sclerosis, enrolled in a pregnancy study. CDR3s include the opening cysteine and the closing phenylalanine or tryptophan. The D gene is left open where the match is weak. Not all rows give a size; the values are once, few, many and, for expanded clones, a class.

j_call,clone_size,d_call,v_call,cdr3_aa,cdr3_nt
TRBJ2-1,-,TRBD2,TRBV4-2,CASSQDPGGRAYNEQFF,TGTGCCAGCAGCCAAGATCCCGGCGGGAGGGCTTACAATGAGCAGTTCTTC
TRBJ2-4,-,TRBD2,TRBV28,CASSSHEGLEPKGGIQYF,TGTGCCAGCAGTTCCCACGAGGGACTAGAACCAAAAGGTGGCATTCAGTACTTC
TRBJ2-7,-,TRBD2,TRBV7-6,CASSLGGTSGSYEQYF,TGTGCCAGCAGCTTAGGTGGGACTAGCGGCTCCTACGAGCAGTACTTC
TRBJ2-5,-,-,TRBV13,CASSLGHIRETQYF,TGTGCCAGCAGCTTAGGACATATCAGGGAGACCCAGTACTTC
TRBJ2-1,-,-,TRBV7-9,CASSLEQTGLREQFF,TGTGCCAGCAGCTTAGAGCAAACAGGTCTTCGTGAGCAGTTCTTC
TRBJ2-4,-,-,TRBV18,CASSLAENIQYF,TGTGCCAGCTCACTAGCAGAAAACATTCAGTACTTC
TRBJ2-7,-,-,TRBV28,CASSPYRSSNEQYF,TGTGCCAGCAGTCCCTACAGATCCTCTAATGAGCAGTACTTC
TRBJ2-2,few,-,TRBV9,CASSVGPEGGELFF,TGTGCCAGCAGCGTAGGGCCAGAGGGCGGGGAGCTGTTTTTT
TRBJ2-5,-,-,TRBV9,CASSVAGEIQETQYF,TGTGCCAGCAGCGTAGCAGGGGAAATTCAAGAGACCCAGTACTTC
TRBJ2-7,-,TRBD1,TRBV28,CASSLGGQGFEQYF,TGTGCCAGCAGTTTAGGGGGACAGGGGTTCGAGCAGTACTTC
TRBJ2-7,-,TRBD1,TRBV28,CASSGTGLEQYF,TGTGCCAGCAGTGGGACAGGGCTCGAGCAGTACTTC
TRBJ2-4,-,-,TRBV11-2,CASSLVMGVSNIQYF,TGTGCCAGCAGCTTAGTTATGGGAGTTAGTAACATTCAGTACTTC
TRBJ2-1,-,-,TRBV30,CAWSVRTNNEQFF,TGTGCCTGGAGTGTACGTACTAACAATGAGCAGTTCTTC
TRBJ1-4,-,-,TRBV2,CASSDIGVVMGEKLFF,TGTGCCAGCAGTGATATAGGGGTAGTAATGGGAGAAAAACTGTTTTTT
TRBJ1-5,-,-,TRBV21-1,CASIPKGDRGHRSQSNQPQHF,TGTGCCAGCATTCCAAAGGGAGACAGGGGGCACCGGTCCCAAAGCAATCAGCCCCAGCATTTT
TRBJ1-2,-,TRBD1,TRBV6-1,CASSRTRDSYYGYTF,TGTGCCAGCAGTAGGACCCGGGACAGCTACTATGGCTACACCTTC
TRBJ1-4,-,-,TRBV28,CASRGTWGHPGSNEKLFF,TGTGCCAGCAGGGGGACTTGGGGCCATCCAGGCTCTAATGAAAAACTGTTTTTT
TRBJ1-4,-,TRBD1,TRBV27,CASWARGNEKLFF,TGTGCCAGCTGGGCCAGGGGGAACGAAAAACTGTTTTTT
TRBJ1-3,-,-,TRBV6-5,CASSYGGGIGNTIYF,TGTGCCAGCAGTTATGGTGGAGGGATCGGAAACACCATATATTTT
TRBJ1-4,-,-,TRBV28,CASSIGVQLFF,TGTGCCAGCAGTATCGGAGTGCAACTGTTTTTT
TRBJ2-7,-,TRBD2,TRBV5-1,CASSSSGYEQYF,TGCGCCAGCAGCTCTAGCGGCTACGAGCAGTACTTC
TRBJ2-1,-,TRBD2,TRBV9,CASSATLAGGRNEQFF,TGTGCCAGCAGCGCTACACTAGCGGGAGGTCGTAATGAGCAGTTCTTC
TRBJ1-5,-,TRBD1,TRBV6-1,CASWTRDRNQPQHF,TGTGCCAGCTGGACCCGGGACAGAAATCAGCCCCAGCATTTT
TRBJ2-7,-,-,TRBV4-3,CASSQDGSGFSYEQYF,TGCGCCAGCAGCCAAGATGGGTCAGGGTTCTCCTACGAGCAGTACTTC
TRBJ2-4,once,-,TRBV7-8,CASSPDPILAVQYF,TGTGCCAGCAGCCCTGACCCTATACTAGCCGTTCAGTACTTC
TRBJ2-2,-,TRBD2,TRBV7-9,CASSTGLAGKGVHTGELFF,TGTGCCAGCAGTACGGGACTAGCGGGTAAAGGAGTCCACACCGGGGAGCTGTTTTTT
TRBJ1-2,-,TRBD1,TRBV5-1,CASSLTGDNYGYTF,TGCGCCAGCAGCTTAACAGGGGACAACTATGGCTACACCTTC
TRBJ2-7,-,TRBD2,TRBV28,CASSSELAALEQYF,TGTGCCAGCAGTTCCGAGCTAGCGGCTCTCGAGCAGTACTTC
TRBJ2-3,-,-,TRBV18,CASSSSSLYTDTQYF,TGTGCCAGCTCATCATCCTCCCTATACACAGATACGCAGTATTTT
TRBJ1-2,-,-,TRBV7-9,CASSFNRDGYTF,TGTGCCAGCAGCTTCAATCGGGATGGCTACACCTTC
TRBJ1-2,-,-,TRBV29-1,CSVGGAGPNYGYTF,TGCAGCGTGGGAGGGGCAGGGCCTAACTATGGCTACACCTTC
TRBJ1-1,-,-,TRBV5-1,CASSLIRDTEAFF,TGCGCCAGCAGCTTGATCCGGGACACTGAAGCTTTCTTT
TRBJ2-7,-,-,TRBV6-1,CASSEAWGRNYEQYF,TGTGCCAGCAGTGAAGCTTGGGGGAGGAACTACGAGCAGTACTTC
TRBJ2-3,-,TRBD1,TRBV2,CASSSLSRQGWDTQYF,TGTGCCAGCAGTTCCCTTTCGAGACAGGGGTGGGATACGCAGTATTTT
TRBJ2-3,-,TRBD2,TRBV19,CASSIGLAGTDTQYF,TGTGCCAGTAGTATAGGTCTAGCGGGCACAGATACGCAGTATTTT
TRBJ2-7,-,TRBD1,TRBV19,CASSIRQGTYEQYF,TGTGCCAGTAGTATCCGACAGGGGACCTACGAGCAGTACTTC
TRBJ2-2,-,TRBD2,TRBV9,CASSVGLAGVGGELFF,TGTGCCAGCAGCGTAGGACTAGCGGGAGTAGGCGGGGAGCTGTTTTTT
TRBJ2-3,-,-,TRBV6-5,CASSSYGEDTQYF,TGTGCCAGCAGTTCATATGGGGAGGATACGCAGTATTTT
TRBJ2-3,-,TRBD1,TRBV30,CARTGGTDTQYF,TGTGCCCGCACAGGGGGGACGGATACGCAGTATTTT
TRBJ2-7,-,TRBD1,TRBV15,CATRGQGGDEQYF,TGTGCCACCAGGGGACAGGGGGGCGACGAGCAGTACTTC
TRBJ1-1,-,TRBD1,TRBV27,CASSLLTGARGGGTEAFF,TGTGCCAGCAGTTTACTTACAGGGGCGCGGGGTGGAGGGACTGAAGCTTTCTTT